Presented here are 15 T cell receptor beta chains from one specimen sequenced in a study of T-cell reconstitution after alpha-beta-depleted transplantation in children. Construction of the TCRbeta library involved unique molecular identifiers. TCRdb re-derived calls from the PCR reads in MiXCR, one entry per CDR3 protein. The sample has around 960,000 distinct CDR3 sequences, roughly 29% seen once. Sequenced here: PBMCs, mostly from graft donor cells, sampled 360 days after TCRalphabeta/CD19-depleted stem cell transplant. These receptors were obtained from a boy in the first two years of life who had a stem cell transplant for SCID, so the T cells may come from the graft donor.

The genes are TRBV2 and TRBJ2-1; D possibly uses TRBD1 or TRBD2 (5 bases each). With 4 bases removed from V and 11 bases from J, the gap between germline ends came to 6 bases. Germline loops: CDR1 SNHLY, CDR2 FYNNEI. The CDR3 sequence is 10 residues long. The CDR3 here is CASSGGKQFF. Written as DNA, the CDR3 is TGTGCCAGCAGTGGGGGGAAGCAGTTCTTC.

V usage is TRBV28 and J usage is TRBJ2-2, with TRBD1 as a possible D gene (6 bases). Germline CDR1 MDHEN, CDR2 SYDVKM. The V gene lost 4 bases and the J gene lost 7 bases, with 16 bases spanning the gap. CDR3 size: 15 residues. CDR3 in DNA: TGTGCCAGCAGTTCTTCAGACAGGACGGGCGGGGAGCTGTTTTTT. This sequence encodes CASSSSDRTGGELFF. The full variable domain, rest sourced from reference TRBV28 and TRBJ2-2, is DVKVTQSSRYLVKRTGEKVFLECVQDMDHENMFWYRQDPGLGLRLIYFSYDVKMKEKGDIPEGYSVSREKKERFSLILESASTNQTSMYLCASSSSDRTGGELFFGEGSRLTVL.

The V and J genes are TRBV4-1 and TRBJ1-2; D is unresolved. The CDR3 is 12 amino acids. Germline-derived CDR1 and CDR2 are MGHRA and YSYEKL. V shed 5 bases and J shed 7 bases, with 11 bases lying between them. The CDR3 sequence: CASSSLGSGYTF. The DNA for the CDR3 is TGCGCCAGCAGCTCCCTCGGGTCTGGCTACACCTTC.

This clonotype was observed many times. This chain connects TRBV28 to TRBJ1-4; TRBD1 is a possible D gene (5 bases). The V end was cut by 5 bases, the J end by 5 bases, with 15 bases between. Germline assignment: CDR1 MDHEN and CDR2 SYDVKM. There are 15 residues in the CDR3. The CDR3 loop is CASSARRVENEKLFF. The CDR3, as DNA: TGTGCCAGCAGTGCTCGCAGGGTGGAGAATGAAAAACTGTTTTTT.

V and J are TRBV5-4 and TRBJ2-1; tentatively, D is TRBD1 (7 bases). The germline V gene encodes CDR1 SGHNT and CDR2 YYREEE (reference sequence). V shed 4 bases and J shed 3 bases, with 14 bases lying between them. The CDR3 contains 15 residues. CDR3 region: CASSAGQGVYNEQFF. DNA for the CDR3: TGTGCCAGCAGCGCGGGGCAGGGGGTCTACAATGAGCAGTTCTTC.

DNA of the CDR3: TGCAGTGCTAGAGTCGACCCCCTAGCGGGGGGGACCCAGTACTTC. It yields the protein CSARVDPLAGGTQYF. The chain joins TRBV20-1 to TRBJ2-5; 11 nucleotides agree with TRBD2. CDR3 size: 15 residues. Germline V CDR1 and CDR2: DFQATT, SNEGSKA (reference sequence). The V gene end was trimmed by 1 base and the J gene end by 7 bases; junction bases not matched to a gene: 8.

The sample holds a few counts of this clonotype. The CDR3 is CSVESQGNTGELFF. The DNA for the CDR3 is TGCAGCGTTGAAAGTCAGGGGAACACCGGGGAGCTGTTTTTT. V gene TRBV29-1 combines with J gene TRBJ2-2; maybe TRBD1 (5 bases). The CDR3 spans 14 residues. Trimming removed 2 bases at V and 1 base at J, with 8 bases between. Germline V gene sequence: CDR1 SQVTM, CDR2 ANQGSEA.

This clonotype showed up just a few times. This chain joins TRBV9 and TRBJ2-3; 14 positions agree with TRBD2. There are 17 residues in the CDR3. CDR1 and CDR2 (germline): SGDLS, YYNGEE. Germline trimming cut 4 bases from V and 2 bases from J; bases unmatched to any gene: 6. The CDR3 spells CASSPRTSGGITDTQYF. DNA for the CDR3: TGTGCCAGCAGCCCGCGGACTAGCGGGGGGATCACAGATACGCAGTATTTT.

The chain is built from TRBV20-1 and TRBJ2-3; possibly TRBD2 for D (5 bases). Trimming took 1 base from V and 6 from J, leaving 14 bases between them. The CDR3 sequence is 14 residues long. The germline V gene encodes CDR1 DFQATT and CDR2 SNEGSKA (reference sequence). CDR3 amino acids: CSARAPGLADTQYF. CDR3 DNA sequence: TGCAGTGCTAGAGCCCCCGGACTGGCCGATACGCAGTATTTT.

The chain recombines TRBV29-1 with TRBJ2-1, with TRBD1 matching over 8 bases. The CDR3 runs 15 residues. V was pared by 4 bases and J by 0 bases, with 5 bases of the junction left unmatched. Germline CDR1 SQVTM, CDR2 ANQGSEA. The CDR3 DNA is TGCAGCGTTGGGGACACAGGGGGCTCCTACAATGAGCAGTTCTTC. It encodes CSVGDTGGSYNEQFF.

V usage is TRBV5-5 and J usage is TRBJ1-4, with D uncertain. The CDR3 loop spans 16 amino acids. Germline CDR1 SGHKS, CDR2 YYEKEE (reference sequence). V was cut by 0 bases and J by 0 bases, with 9 bases left in between. The CDR3 nucleotides are TGTGCCAGCAGCTTGGTAGCAAGTGCAACTAATGAAAAACTGTTTTTT. Protein sequence: CASSLVASATNEKLFF.

The chain is built from TRBV12-3 or TRBV12-4 and TRBJ2-2, with D perhaps matching TRBD2 (7 bases). The CDR3 sequence is 16 residues long. V was clipped by 7 bases and J by 0 bases, with 15 bases between them. The DNA for the CDR3 is TGTGCCAGCAATATTCCGGGGGGCGCGAACACCGGGGAGCTGTTTTTT. This codes for CASNIPGGANTGELFF.

The rearrangement uses TRBV10-3 and TRBJ2-5; 9 bases are shared with TRBD1. Germline trimming cut 6 bases from V and 5 bases from J; bases unmatched to any gene: 4. Germline CDR1 reads ENHRY; CDR2 reads SYGVKD. This CDR3 has 13 amino acids. The CDR3: CAIRGTGRETQYF. The DNA for the CDR3 is TGTGCCATCAGAGGGACAGGGAGGGAGACCCAGTACTTC.

This clonotype was seen more than once but under ten times. This chain uses TRBV6-5 with TRBJ1-2, with D unclear. Between the trimmed V and J ends, which lost 0 bases and 0 bases, there was a span of 14 bases. Germline CDR1 reads MNHEY; CDR2 reads SVGAGI. The CDR3 contains 17 residues. DNA of the CDR3: TGTGCCAGCAGTTACTCCCGCTTTGGGGTGGCTAACTATGGCTACACCTTC. Amino acids: CASSYSRFGVANYGYTF.

The V call is TRBV29-1, the J call TRBJ1-2, with 7 bases aligning to TRBD1. This CDR3 comprises 13 residues. Per germline, CDR1 SQVTM and CDR2 ANQGSEA. The trim removed 7 bases at V and 4 bases at J, leaving 9 bases unmatched. The CDR3 is CSAGRGPSYGYTF. CDR3 coding DNA: TGCAGCGCCGGGAGGGGGCCGAGCTATGGCTACACCTTC.